This T cell receptor (beta chain) was identified during a study of vaccination and CD4 T cells after COVID-19. Whole-study context: Post-vaccine sampling followed dose two by a median roughly 74 days (range 14 to 241).

Trimming left V 2 bases short and J 17 bases short, with 16 bases between. Germline V gene lookup returns CDR1 GTSNPN and CDR2 SVGIG (reference sequence). The CDR3 has 12 amino acids. The assay that was used to sequence DNA from cultured CD4+ T cells was the Oncomine TCR Beta short-read assay. CD4+ T cells were cultured, and genomic DNA was extracted from them. TCRdb independently ran MiXCR on the PCR reads; one entry per CDR3 protein. The table lists 15,000 or so distinct CDR3 sequences, just over 20% of them singletons. Note on this clonotype: What it recognizes is unknown.

Sample treatment: approximately 9-day PBMC culture with coronavirus spike peptide pools or control peptides (ViraFEST assay). V gene TRBV30 combines with J gene TRBJ1-6, with D unresolved. The clonotype was recovered from a human donor who received a COVID-19 vaccine. The input for sequencing was CD4+ T cells from blood, cultured in vitro, taken before SARS-CoV-2 vaccination. CDR3 coding DNA: TGTGCCTGGAGTTTTGGAAAGCCATGGATCCACTTT. Translating it yields CAWSFGKPWIHF.